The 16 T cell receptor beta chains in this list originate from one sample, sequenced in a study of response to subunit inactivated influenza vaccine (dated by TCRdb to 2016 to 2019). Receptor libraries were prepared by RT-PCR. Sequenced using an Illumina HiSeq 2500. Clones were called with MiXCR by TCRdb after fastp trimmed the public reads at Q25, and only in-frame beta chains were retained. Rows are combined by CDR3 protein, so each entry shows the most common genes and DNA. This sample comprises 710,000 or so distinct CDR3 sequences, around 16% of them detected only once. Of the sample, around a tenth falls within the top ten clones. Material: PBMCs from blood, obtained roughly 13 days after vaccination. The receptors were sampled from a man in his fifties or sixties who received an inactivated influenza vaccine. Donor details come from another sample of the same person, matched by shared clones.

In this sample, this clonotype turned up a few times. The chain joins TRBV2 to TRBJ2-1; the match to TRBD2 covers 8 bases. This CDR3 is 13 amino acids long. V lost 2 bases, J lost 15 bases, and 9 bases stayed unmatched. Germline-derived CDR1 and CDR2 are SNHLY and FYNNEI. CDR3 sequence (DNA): TGTGCCAGCAGTGAACCCCCGGGGGGGTCGTCGTTCTTC. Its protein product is CASSEPPGGSSFF.

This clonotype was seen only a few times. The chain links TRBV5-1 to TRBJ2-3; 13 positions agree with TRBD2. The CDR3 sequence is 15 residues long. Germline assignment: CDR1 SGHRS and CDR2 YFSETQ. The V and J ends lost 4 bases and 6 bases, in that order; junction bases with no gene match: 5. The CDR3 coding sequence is TGCGCCAGCAGCCCGACGACTAGCGGGAGGGATACGCAGTATTTT. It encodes CASSPTTSGRDTQYF.

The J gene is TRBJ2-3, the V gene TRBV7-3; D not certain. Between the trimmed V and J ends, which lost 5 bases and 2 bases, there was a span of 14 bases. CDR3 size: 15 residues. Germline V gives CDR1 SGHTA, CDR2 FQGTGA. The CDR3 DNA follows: TGTGCCAGCAGCAGCGCAGGAACTACCACAGATACGCAGTATTTT. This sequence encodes CASSSAGTTTDTQYF.

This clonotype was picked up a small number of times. Written as DNA, the CDR3 is TGTGCCACCAGCAGATCCTTGACTAGCGGGAGATCCGGCGGGGAGCTGTTTTTT. It translates to CATSRSLTSGRSGGELFF. The V gene is TRBV15, the J gene TRBJ2-2; 12 bases map to TRBD2. Unmatched junction bases numbered 11, after V lost 2 bases and J lost 7 bases. Looked up from germline, CDR1 is LNHNV and CDR2 is YYDKDF (reference sequence). This CDR3 is 18 amino acids long. The full variable domain, its missing parts supplied by reference TRBV15 and TRBJ2-2, is DAMVIQNPRYQVTQFGKPVTLSCSQTLNHNVMYWYQQKSSQAPKLLFHYYDKDFNNEADTPDNFQSRRPNTSFCFLDIRSPGLGDTAMYLCATSRSLTSGRSGGELFFGEGSRLTVL.

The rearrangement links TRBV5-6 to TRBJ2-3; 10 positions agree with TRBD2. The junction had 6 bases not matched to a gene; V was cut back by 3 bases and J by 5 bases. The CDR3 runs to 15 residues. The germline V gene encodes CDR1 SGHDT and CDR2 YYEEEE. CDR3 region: CASSYSGRAGDTQYF. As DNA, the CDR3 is TGTGCCAGCAGCTACAGCGGGAGGGCCGGAGATACGCAGTATTTT.

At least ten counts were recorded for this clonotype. This chain's CDR3 is CASSPTRLDTQYF. CDR3 coding DNA: TGTGCCAGCAGCCCGACGAGACTTGATACGCAGTATTTT. The gene calls are TRBV7-2 and TRBJ2-3; no clear D. CDR1 is SGHTA, CDR2 FQGNSA, per germline. The V end lost 5 bases, the J end lost 6 bases, and 12 bases lay between the germline ends. The CDR3 runs 13 residues.

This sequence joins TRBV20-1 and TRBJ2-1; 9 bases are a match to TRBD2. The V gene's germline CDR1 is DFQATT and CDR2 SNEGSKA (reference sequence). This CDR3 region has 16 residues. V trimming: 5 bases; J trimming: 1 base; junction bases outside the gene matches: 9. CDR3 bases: TGCAGTGCTTTGATATCTAGCGGGAAGTCCTACAATGAGCAGTTCTTC. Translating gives CSALISSGKSYNEQFF.

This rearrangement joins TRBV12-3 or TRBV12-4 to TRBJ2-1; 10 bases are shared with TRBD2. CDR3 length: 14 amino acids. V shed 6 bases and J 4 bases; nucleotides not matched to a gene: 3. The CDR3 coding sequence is TGTGCCAGCAGGGGACTAGCGTGGTACAATGAGCAGTTCTTC. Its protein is CASRGLAWYNEQFF.

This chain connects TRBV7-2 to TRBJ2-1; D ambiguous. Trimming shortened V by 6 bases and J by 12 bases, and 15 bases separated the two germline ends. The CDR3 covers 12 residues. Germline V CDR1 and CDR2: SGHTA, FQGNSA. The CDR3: CASSSASQRQFF. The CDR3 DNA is TGTGCCAGCAGTTCAGCTAGTCAGAGGCAGTTCTTC.

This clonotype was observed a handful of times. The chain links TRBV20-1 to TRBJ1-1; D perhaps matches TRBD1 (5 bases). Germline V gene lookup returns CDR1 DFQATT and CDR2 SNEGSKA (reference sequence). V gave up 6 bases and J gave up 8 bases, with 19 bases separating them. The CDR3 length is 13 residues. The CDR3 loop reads CSANPGPTTEAFF. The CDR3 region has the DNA TGCAGTGCCAACCCGGGGCCCACGACAGAAGCTTTCTTT.

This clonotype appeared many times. CDR3 loop: CASSQTGELFF. The CDR3 DNA reads TGTGCCAGCAGCCAGACCGGGGAGCTGTTTTTT. The chain has TRBV14 and TRBJ2-2; no clear D. V dropped 3 bases and J dropped 5 bases, with 1 base sitting between them. CDR1 SGHDN and CDR2 FVKESK come from the germline V gene. The CDR3 loop spans 11 amino acids.

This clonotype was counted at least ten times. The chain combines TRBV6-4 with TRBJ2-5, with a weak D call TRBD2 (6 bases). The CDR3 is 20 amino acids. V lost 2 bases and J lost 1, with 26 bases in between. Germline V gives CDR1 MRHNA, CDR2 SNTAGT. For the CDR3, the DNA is TGTGCCAGCAGTGACGTATCGGGAGTTGGCGGGGCGAAAGTCCAAGAGACCCAGTACTTC. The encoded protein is CASSDVSGVGGAKVQETQYF.

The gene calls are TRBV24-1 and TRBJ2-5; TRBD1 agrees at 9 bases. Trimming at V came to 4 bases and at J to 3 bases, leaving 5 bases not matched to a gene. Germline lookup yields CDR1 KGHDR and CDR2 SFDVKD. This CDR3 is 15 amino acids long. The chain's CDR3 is CATSEHGQGKETQYF. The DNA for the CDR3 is TGTGCCACCAGTGAACACGGACAGGGGAAAGAGACCCAGTACTTC.

The CDR3, as DNA: TGTGCCAGCAGCCAATTCGAGAGGGGCGAGCAGTTCTTC. Translated: CASSQFERGEQFF. The V and J genes are TRBV3-1 and TRBJ2-1; possibly TRBD1 or TRBD2 for D (5 bases each). The CDR3 has 13 residues. Germline CDR1 is LGHDT and CDR2 is YNNKEL (reference sequence). Trimming stripped 2 bases from V and 10 bases from J, with 12 bases between.

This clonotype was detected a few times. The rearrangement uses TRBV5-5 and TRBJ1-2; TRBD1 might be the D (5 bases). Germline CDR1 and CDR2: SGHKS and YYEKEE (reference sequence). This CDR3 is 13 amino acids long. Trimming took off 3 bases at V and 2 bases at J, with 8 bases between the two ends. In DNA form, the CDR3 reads TGTGCCAGCAGCTCCCGACAGAACTATGGCTACACCTTC. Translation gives CASSSRQNYGYTF.

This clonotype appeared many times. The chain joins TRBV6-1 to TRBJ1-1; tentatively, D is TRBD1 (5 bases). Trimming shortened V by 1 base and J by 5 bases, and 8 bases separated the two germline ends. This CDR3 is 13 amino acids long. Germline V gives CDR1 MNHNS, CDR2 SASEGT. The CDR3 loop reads CASSEVGGTEAFF. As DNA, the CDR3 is TGTGCCAGCAGTGAAGTCGGGGGAACTGAAGCTTTCTTT.